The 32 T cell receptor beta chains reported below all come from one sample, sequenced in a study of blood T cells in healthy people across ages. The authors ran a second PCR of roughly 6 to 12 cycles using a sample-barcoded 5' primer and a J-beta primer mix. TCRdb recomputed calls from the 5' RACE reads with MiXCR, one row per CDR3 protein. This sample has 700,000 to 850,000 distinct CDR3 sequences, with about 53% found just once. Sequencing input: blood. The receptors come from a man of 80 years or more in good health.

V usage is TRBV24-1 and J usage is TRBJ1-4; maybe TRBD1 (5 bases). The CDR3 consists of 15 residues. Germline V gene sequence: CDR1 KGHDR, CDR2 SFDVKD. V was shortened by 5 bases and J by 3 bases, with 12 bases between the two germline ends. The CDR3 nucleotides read TGTGCCACCAGTGCCACGTCGGGACCTAATGAAAAACTGTTTTTT. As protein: CATSATSGPNEKLFF.

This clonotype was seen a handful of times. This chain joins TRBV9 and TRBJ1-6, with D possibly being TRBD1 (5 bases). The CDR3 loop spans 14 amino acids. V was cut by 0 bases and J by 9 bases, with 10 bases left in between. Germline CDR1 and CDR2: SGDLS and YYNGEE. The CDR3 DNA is TGTGCCAGCAGCGTAGCAGGGAGGGGTTCACCCCTCCACTTT. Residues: CASSVAGRGSPLHF.

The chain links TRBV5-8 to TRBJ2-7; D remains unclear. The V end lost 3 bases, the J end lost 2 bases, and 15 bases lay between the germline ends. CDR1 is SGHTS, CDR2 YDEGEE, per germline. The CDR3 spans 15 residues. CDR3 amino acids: CASSSLAVNTYEQYF. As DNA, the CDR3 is TGTGCCAGCAGCTCCCTGGCGGTGAATACCTACGAGCAGTACTTC.

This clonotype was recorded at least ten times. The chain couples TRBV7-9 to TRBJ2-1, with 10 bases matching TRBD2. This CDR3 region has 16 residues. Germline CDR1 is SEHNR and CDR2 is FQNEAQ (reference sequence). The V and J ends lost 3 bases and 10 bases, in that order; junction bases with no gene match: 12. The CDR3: CASSFVEREGRGEQFF. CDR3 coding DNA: TGTGCCAGCAGCTTTGTGGAGCGGGAGGGCCGAGGGGAGCAGTTCTTC.

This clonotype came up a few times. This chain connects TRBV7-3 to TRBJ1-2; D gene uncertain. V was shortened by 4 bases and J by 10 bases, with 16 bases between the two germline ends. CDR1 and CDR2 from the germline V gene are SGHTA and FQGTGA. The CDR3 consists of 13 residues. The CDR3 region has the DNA TGTGCCAGCAGCTACGACACCTCCGGTTCCTACACCTTC. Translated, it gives CASSYDTSGSYTF.

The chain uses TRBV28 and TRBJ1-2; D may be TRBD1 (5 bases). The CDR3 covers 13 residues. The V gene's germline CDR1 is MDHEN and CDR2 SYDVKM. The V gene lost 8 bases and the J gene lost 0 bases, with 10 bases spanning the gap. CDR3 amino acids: CASRPGANYGYTF. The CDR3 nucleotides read TGTGCCAGCCGGCCGGGGGCTAACTATGGCTACACCTTC.

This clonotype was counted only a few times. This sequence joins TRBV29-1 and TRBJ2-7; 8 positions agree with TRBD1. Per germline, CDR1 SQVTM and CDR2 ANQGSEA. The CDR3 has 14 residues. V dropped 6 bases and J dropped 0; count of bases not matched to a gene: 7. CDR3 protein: CSVGGGQGSYEQYF. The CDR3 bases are TGCAGCGTGGGGGGAGGACAGGGCTCCTACGAGCAGTACTTC.

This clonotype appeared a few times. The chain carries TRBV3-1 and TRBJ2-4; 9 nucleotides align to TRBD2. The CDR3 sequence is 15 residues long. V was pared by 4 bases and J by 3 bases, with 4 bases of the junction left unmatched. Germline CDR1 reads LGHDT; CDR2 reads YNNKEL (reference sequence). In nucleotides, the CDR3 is TGTGCCAGCAGCCGGACTAGCGACAGCAAAAACATTCAGTACTTC. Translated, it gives CASSRTSDSKNIQYF. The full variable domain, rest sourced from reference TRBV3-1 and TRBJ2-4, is DTAVSQTPKYLVTQMGNDKSIKCEQNLGHDTMYWYKQDSKKFLKIMFSYNNKELIINETVPNRFSPKSPDKAHLNLHINSLELGDSAVYFCASSRTSDSKNIQYFGAGTRLSVL.

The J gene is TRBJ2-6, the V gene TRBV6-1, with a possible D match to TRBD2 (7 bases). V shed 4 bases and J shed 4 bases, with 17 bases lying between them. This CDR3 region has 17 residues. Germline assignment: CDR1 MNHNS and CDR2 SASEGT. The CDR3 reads CASSGGTGGSGANVLTF. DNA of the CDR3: TGTGCCAGCAGTGGAGGGACGGGGGGCTCCGGGGCCAACGTCCTGACTTTC.

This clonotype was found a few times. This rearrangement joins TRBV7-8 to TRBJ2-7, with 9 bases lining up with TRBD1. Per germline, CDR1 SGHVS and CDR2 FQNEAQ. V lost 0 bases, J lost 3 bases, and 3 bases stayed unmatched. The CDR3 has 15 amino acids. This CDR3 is CASSLAGQGLYEQYF. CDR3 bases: TGTGCCAGCAGCTTAGCGGGACAGGGCCTCTACGAGCAGTACTTC.

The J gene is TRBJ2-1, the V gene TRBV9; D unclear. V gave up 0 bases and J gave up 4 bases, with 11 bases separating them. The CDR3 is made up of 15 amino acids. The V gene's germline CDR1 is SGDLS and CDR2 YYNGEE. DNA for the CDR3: TGTGCCAGCAGCGTAGATGGGGTCCCTTACAATGAGCAGTTCTTC. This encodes CASSVDGVPYNEQFF.

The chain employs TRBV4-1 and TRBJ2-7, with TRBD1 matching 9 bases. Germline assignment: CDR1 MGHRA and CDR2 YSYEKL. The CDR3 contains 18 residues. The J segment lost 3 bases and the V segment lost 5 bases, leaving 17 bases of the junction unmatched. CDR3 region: CASSLTTKTGGDFYEQYF. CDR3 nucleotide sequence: TGCGCCAGCAGCTTGACAACGAAGACAGGGGGGGACTTCTACGAGCAGTACTTC.

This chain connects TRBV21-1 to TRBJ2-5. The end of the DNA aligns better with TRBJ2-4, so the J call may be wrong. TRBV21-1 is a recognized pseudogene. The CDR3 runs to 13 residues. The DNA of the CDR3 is TGTGCCAGCAGCGAACAGAGTAAAAACATTCAGTACTTC. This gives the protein CASSEQSKNIQYF.

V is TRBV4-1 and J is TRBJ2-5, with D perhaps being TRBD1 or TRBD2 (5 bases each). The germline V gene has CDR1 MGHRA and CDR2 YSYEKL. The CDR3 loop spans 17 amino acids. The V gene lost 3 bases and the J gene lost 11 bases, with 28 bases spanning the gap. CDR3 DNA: TGCGCCAGCAGCCATGGGGGAATCTTGAGGGCGAACAATGAGCAGTACTTC. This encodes CASSHGGILRANNEQYF.

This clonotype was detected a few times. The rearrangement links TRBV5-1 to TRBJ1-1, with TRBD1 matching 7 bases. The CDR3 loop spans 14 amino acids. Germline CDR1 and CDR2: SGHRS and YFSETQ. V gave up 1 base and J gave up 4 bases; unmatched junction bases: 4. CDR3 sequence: CASSLTGAGTEAFF. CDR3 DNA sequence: TGCGCCAGCAGCTTGACAGGGGCCGGCACTGAAGCTTTCTTT.

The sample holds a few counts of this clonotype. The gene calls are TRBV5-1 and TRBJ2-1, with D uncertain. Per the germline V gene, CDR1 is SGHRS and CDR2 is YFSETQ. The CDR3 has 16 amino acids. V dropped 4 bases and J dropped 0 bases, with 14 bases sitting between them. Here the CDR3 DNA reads TGCGCCAGCAGCGGAAGACTTGCGAGCTCCTACAATGAGCAGTTCTTC. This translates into CASSGRLASSYNEQFF.

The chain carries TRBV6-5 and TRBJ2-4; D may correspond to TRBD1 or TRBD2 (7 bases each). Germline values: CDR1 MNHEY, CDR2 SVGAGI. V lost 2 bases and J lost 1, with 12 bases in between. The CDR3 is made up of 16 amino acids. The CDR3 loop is CASSYDREGAKNIQYF. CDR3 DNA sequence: TGTGCCAGCAGTTACGACAGGGAGGGGGCCAAAAACATTCAGTACTTC.

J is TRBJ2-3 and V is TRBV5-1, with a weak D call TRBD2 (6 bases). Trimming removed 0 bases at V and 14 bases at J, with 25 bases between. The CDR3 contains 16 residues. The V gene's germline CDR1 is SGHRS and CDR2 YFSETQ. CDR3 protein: CASSLVRGSEHRYAYF. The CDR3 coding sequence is TGCGCCAGCAGCTTGGTACGGGGGAGTGAACACAGATACGCGTATTTT. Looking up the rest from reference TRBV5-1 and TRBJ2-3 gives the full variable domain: KAGVTQTPRYLIKTRGQQVTLSCSPISGHRSVSWYQQTPGQGLQFLFEYFSETQRNKGNFPGRFSGRQFSNSRSEMNVSTLELGDSALYLCASSLVRGSEHRYAYFGPGTRLTVL.

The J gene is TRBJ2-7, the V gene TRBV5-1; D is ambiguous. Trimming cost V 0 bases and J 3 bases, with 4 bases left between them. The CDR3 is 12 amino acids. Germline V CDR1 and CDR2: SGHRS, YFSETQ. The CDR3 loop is CASSLDDYEQYF. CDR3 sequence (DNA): TGCGCCAGCAGCTTGGACGACTACGAGCAGTACTTC.

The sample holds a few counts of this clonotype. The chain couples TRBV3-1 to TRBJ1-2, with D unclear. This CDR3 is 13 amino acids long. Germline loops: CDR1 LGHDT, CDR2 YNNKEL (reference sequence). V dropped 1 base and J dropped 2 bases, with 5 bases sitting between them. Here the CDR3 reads CASSQGENYGYTF. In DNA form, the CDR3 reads TGTGCCAGCAGCCAAGGGGAGAACTATGGCTACACCTTC.

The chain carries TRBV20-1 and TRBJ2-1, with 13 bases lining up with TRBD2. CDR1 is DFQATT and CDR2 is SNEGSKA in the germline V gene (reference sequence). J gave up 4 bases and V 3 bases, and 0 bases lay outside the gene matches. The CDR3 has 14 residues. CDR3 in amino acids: CSARGLAGYNEQFF. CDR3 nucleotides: TGCAGTGCTAGGGGACTAGCGGGATACAATGAGCAGTTCTTC.

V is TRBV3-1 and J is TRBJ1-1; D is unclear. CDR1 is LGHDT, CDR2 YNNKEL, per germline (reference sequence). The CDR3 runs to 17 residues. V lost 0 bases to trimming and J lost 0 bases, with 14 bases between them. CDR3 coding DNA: TGTGCCAGCAGCCAAGAGATCAGGACCCACATGAACACTGAAGCTTTCTTT. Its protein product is CASSQEIRTHMNTEAFF.

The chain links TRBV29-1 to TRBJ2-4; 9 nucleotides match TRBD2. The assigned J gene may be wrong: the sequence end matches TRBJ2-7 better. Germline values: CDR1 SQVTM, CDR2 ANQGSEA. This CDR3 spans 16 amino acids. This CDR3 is CSVLGGDIAGASEQYF. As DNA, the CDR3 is TGCAGCGTCCTAGGGGGGGATATAGCGGGGGCTTCCGAGCAGTACTTC.

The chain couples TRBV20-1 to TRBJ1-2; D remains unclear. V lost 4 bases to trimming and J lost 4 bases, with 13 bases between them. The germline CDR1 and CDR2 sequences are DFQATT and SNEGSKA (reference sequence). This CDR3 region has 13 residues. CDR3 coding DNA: TGCAGTGCTAATCCCCGGGGAGGCTATGGCTACACCTTC. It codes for CSANPRGGYGYTF.

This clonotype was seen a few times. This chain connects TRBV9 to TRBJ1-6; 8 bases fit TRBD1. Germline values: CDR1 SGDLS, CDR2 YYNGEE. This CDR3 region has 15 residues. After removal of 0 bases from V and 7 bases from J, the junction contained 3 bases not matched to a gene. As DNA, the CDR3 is TGTGCCAGCAGCGTAGTGGACAGGGAGAATTCACCCCTCCACTTT. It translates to CASSVVDRENSPLHF.

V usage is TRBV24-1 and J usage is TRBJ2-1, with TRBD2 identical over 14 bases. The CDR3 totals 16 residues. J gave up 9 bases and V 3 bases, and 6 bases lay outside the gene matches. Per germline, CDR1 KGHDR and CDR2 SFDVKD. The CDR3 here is CATSDTGTSGRPEQFF. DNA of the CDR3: TGTGCCACCAGTGATACGGGGACTAGCGGGAGACCTGAGCAGTTCTTC.

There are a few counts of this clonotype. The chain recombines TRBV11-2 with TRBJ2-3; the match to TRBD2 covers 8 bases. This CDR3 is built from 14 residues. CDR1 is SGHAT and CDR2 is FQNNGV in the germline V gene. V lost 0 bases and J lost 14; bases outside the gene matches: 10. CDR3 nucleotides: TGTGCCAGCAGCTTAGAGCGGGGGGCCAGAGACGCGTATTTT. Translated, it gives CASSLERGARDAYF. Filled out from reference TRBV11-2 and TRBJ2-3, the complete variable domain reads EAGVAQSPRYKIIEKRQSVAFWCNPISGHATLYWYQQILGQGPKLLIQFQNNGVVDDSQLPKDRFSAERLKGVDSTLKIQPAKLEDSAVYLCASSLERGARDAYFGPGTRLTVL.

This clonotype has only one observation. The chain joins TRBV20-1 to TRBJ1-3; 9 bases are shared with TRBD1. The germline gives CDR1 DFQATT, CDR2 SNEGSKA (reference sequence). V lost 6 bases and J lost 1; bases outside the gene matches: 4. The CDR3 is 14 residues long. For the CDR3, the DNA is TGCAGTGCACCGGACAGGGGATCTGGAAACACCATATATTTT. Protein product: CSAPDRGSGNTIYF.

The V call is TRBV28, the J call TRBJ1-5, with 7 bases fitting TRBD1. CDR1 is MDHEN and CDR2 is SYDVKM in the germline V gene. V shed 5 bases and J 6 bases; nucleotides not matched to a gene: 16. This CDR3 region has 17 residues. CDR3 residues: CASSDPSTGARTQPQHF. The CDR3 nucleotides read TGTGCCAGCAGTGACCCCTCCACAGGGGCTCGTACTCAGCCCCAGCATTTT.

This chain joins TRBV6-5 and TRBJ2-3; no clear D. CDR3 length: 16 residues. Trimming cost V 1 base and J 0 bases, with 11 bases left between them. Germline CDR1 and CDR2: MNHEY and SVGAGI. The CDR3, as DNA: TGTGCCAGCAGTTACTGGACCACCCCTAGCACAGATACGCAGTATTTT. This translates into CASSYWTTPSTDTQYF.

The CDR3 here is CASSPLVRQLRSDEQYF. The CDR3 DNA is TGTGCCAGCAGCCCGCTCGTCCGGCAGTTACGATCAGACGAGCAGTACTTC. This rearrangement joins TRBV7-6 to TRBJ2-4; D gene unclear. The J call may not be correct, given that the DNA end is closer to TRBJ2-7. From germline, CDR1 is SGHVS and CDR2 FNYEAQ. The CDR3 sequence is 17 residues long.

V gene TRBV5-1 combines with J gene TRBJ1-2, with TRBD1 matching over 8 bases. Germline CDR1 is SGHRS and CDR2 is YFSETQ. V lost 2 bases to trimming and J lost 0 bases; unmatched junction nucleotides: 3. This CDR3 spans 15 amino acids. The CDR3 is CASSFNRGTNYGYTF. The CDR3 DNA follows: TGCGCCAGCAGCTTCAACAGGGGGACTAACTATGGCTACACCTTC.